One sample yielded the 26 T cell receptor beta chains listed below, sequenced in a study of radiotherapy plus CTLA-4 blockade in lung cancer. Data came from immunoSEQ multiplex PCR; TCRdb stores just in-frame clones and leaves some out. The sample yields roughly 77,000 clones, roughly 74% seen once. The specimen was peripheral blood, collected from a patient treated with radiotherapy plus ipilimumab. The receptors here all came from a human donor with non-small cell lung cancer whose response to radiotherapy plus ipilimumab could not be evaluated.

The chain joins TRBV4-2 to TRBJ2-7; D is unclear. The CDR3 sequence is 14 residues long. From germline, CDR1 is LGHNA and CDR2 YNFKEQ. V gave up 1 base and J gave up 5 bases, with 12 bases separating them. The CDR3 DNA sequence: TGTGCCAGCAGCCAAGCTTCAGTCCCCCACGAGCAGTACTTC. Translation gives CASSQASVPHEQYF.

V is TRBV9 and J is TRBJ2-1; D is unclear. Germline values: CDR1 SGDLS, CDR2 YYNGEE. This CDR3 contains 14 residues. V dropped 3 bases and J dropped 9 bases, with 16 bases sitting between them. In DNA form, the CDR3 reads TGTGCCAGCAGCGGGTCTAGTCACGATGTTGAGCAGTTCTTC. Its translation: CASSGSSHDVEQFF.

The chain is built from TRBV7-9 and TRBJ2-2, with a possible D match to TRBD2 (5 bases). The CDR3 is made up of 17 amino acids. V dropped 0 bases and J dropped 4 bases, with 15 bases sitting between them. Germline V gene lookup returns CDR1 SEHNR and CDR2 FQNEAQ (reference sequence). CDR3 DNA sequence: TGTGCCAGCAGCTTAGCAGGACGGGATTATTCCACCGGGGAGCTGTTTTTT. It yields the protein CASSLAGRDYSTGELFF.

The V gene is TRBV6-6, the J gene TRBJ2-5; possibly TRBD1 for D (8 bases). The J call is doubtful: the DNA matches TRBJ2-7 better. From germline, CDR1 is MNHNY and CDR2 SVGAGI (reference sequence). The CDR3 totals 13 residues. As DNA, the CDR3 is TGTGCCAGCAGAAACAGGGGGGGGGACGAGCAGTACTTC. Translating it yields CASRNRGGDEQYF.

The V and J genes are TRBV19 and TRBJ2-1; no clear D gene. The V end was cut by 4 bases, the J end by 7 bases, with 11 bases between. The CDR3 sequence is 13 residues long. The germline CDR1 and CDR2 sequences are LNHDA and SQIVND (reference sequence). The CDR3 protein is CASSTPQVNEQFF. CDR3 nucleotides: TGTGCCAGTAGTACTCCTCAGGTGAATGAGCAGTTCTTC.

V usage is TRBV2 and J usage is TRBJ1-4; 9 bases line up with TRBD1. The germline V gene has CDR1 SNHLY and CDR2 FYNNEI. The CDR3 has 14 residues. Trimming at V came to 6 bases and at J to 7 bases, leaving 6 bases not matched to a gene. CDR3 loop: CASRDTGGSEKLFF. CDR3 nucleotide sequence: TGTGCCAGCAGGGATACAGGGGGCTCTGAAAAACTGTTTTTT.

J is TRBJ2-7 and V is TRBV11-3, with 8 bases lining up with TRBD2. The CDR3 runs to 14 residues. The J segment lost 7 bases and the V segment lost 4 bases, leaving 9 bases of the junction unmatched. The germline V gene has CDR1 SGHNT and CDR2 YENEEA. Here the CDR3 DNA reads TGTGCCAGCAGCTACCAGCGGGGGTCGGGAGAGCAGTACTTC. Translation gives CASSYQRGSGEQYF.

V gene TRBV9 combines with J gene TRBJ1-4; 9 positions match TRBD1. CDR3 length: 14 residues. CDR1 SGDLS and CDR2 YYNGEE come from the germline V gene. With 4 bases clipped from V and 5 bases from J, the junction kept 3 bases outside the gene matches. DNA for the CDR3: TGTGCCAGCAGCCGTGACAGGGGGAATGAAAAACTGTTTTTT. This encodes CASSRDRGNEKLFF.

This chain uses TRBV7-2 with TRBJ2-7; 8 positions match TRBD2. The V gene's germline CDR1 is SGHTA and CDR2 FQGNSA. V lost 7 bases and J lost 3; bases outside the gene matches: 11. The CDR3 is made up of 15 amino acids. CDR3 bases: TGTGCCAGCACCCACACCGGGGCGGGAGGCTACGAGCAGTACTTC. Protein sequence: CASTHTGAGGYEQYF.

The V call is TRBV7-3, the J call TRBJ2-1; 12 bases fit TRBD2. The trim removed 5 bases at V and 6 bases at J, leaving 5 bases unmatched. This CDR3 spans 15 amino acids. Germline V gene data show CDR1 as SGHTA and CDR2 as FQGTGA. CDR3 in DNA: TGTGCCAGCAGCGCCCCTAGCGGGGGGGCCAATGAGCAGTTCTTC. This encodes CASSAPSGGANEQFF.

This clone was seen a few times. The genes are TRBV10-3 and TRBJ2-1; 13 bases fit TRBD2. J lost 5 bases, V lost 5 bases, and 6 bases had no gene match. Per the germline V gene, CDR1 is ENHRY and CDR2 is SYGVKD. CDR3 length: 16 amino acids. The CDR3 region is CAISPGTSGVNNEQFF. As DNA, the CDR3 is TGTGCCATCAGTCCCGGGACTAGCGGGGTTAACAATGAGCAGTTCTTC.

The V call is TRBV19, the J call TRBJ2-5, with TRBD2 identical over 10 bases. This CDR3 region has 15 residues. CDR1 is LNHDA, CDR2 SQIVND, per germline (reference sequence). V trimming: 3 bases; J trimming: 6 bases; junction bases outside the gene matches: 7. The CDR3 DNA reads TGTGCCAGTAGTATTCCTAGCGGGGGTCGCAAGACCCAGTACTTC. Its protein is CASSIPSGGRKTQYF. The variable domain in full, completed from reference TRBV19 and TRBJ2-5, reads DGGITQSPKYLFRKEGQNVTLSCEQNLNHDAMYWYRQDPGQGLRLIYYSQIVNDFQKGDIAEGYSVSREKKESFPLTVTSAQKNPTAFYLCASSIPSGGRKTQYFGPGTRLLVL.

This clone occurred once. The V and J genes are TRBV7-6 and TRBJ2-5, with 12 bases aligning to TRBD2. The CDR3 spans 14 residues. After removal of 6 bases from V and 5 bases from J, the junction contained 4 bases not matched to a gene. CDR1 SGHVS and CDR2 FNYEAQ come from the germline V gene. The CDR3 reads CASSWTSGAETQYF. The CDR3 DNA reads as TGTGCCAGCAGTTGGACTAGCGGGGCGGAGACCCAGTACTTC.

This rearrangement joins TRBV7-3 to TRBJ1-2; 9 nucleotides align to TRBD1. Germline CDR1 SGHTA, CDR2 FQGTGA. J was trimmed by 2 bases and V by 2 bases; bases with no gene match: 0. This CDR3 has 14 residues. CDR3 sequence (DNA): TGTGCCAGCAGCTTAGGGACAGGGAACTATGGCTACACCTTC. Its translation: CASSLGTGNYGYTF.

CDR3 in DNA: TGTGCCAGCAGTTACCAGGGCGGGACAGGGGTCTACGAGCAGTACTTC. Its translation: CASSYQGGTGVYEQYF. The chain has TRBV6-5 and TRBJ2-7; 10 bases line up with TRBD1. V shed 2 bases, J shed 3 bases, and the junction held 7 bases outside the gene matches. CDR1 and CDR2 (germline): MNHEY, SVGAGI. CDR3 length equals 16 residues.

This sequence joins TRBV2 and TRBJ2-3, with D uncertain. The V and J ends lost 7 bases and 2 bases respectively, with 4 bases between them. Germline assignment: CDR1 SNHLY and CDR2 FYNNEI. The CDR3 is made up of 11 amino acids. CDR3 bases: TGTGCCAGCAAGCCCACAGATACGCAGTATTTT. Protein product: CASKPTDTQYF.

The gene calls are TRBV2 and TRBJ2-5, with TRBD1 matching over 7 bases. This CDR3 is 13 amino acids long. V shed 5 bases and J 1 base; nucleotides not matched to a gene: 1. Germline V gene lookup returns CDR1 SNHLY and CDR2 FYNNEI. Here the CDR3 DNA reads TGTGCCAGCAGTTGGACAGGCCAAGAGACCCAGTACTTC. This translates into CASSWTGQETQYF.

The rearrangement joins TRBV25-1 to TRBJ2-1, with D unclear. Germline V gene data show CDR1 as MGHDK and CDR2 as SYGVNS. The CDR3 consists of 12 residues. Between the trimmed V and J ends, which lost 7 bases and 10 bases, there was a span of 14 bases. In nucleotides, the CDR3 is TGTGCCAGCACCCTCAACTCGAGGGAGCAGTTCTTC. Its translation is CASTLNSREQFF.

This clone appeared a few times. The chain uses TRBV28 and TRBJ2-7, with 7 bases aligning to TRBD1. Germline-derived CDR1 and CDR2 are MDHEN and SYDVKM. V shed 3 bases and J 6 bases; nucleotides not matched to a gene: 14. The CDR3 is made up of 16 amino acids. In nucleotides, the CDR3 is TGTGCCAGCAGTTTGGTCTGGAGGCGACAGGGACCCGAGCAGTACTTC. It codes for CASSLVWRRQGPEQYF.

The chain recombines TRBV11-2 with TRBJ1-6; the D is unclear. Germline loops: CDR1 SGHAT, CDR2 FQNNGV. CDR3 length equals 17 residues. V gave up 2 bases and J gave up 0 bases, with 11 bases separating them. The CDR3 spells CASSLNGFSSYNSPLHF. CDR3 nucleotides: TGTGCCAGCAGCTTAAATGGCTTCAGCTCCTATAATTCACCCCTCCACTTT.

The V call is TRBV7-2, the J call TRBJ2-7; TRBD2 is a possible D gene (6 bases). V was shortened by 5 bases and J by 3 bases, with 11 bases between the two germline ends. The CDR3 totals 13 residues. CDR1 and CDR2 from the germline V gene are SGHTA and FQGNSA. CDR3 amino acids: CASSPHGSYEQYF. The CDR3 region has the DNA TGTGCCAGCAGCCCCCACGGGAGCTACGAGCAGTACTTC.

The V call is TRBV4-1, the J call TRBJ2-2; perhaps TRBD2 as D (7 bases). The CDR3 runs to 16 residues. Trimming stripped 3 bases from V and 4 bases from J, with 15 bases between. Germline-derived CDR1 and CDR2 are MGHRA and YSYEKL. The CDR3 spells CASSQFRGAGTGELFF. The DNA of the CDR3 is TGCGCCAGCAGCCAGTTTCGGGGGGCTGGCACCGGGGAGCTGTTTTTT.

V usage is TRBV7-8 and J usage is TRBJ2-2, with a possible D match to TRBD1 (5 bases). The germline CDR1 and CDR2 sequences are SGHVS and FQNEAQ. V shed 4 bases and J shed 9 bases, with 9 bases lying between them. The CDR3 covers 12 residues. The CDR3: CASSYDSRELFF. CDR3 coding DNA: TGTGCCAGCAGCTATGACAGTAGGGAGCTGTTTTTT.

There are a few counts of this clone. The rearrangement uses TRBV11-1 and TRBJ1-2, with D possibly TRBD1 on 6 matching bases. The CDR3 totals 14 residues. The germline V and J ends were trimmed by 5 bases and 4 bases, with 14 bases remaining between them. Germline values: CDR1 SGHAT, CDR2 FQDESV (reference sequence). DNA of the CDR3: TGTGCCAGCAGCCCAGACAGGCCTAGCTATGGCTACACCTTC. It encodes CASSPDRPSYGYTF.

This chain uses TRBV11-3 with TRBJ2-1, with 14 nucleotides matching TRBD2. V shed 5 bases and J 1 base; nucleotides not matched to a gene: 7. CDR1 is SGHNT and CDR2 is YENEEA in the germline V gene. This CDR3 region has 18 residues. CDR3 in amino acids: CASSIGTSGSESYNEQFF. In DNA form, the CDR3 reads TGTGCCAGCAGCATCGGGACTAGCGGGAGTGAGTCCTACAATGAGCAGTTCTTC.

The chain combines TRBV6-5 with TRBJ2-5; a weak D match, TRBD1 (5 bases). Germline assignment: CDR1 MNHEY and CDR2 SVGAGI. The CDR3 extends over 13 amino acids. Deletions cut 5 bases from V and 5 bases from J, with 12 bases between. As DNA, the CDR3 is TGTGCCAGCAGTGCATCAGGGATTGAGACCCAGTACTTC. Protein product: CASSASGIETQYF.